This section outlines one T cell receptor (beta chain) sequence together with its context. The antigen is not known. The data belong to a study of T cell responses to AZD1222 COVID-19 vaccine. Study as a whole: Analysis merged second doses at about 4 or about 12 weeks.

Study-level points and caveats: Compared with day 0, the breadth and depth of the Spike-specific TCR repertoire rose significantly after two doses of AZD1222. Nearly half of spike-specific TCRs reportedly target unmutated variant regions. The donor group comprised mostly white British people and more females; the analysis possibly underestimated clonal diversity.

Between the trimmed V and J ends, which lost 5 bases and 6 bases, there was a span of 12 bases. Per the germline V gene, CDR1 is SGHTA and CDR2 is FQGNSA. This CDR3 has 13 amino acids. Method: immunoSEQ multiplex PCR; TCRdb's copy keeps in-frame clones and lacks some. The sample carries 140,000 or so clones, around 89% recorded once. The sequence was collected from an adult in good health. This rearrangement joins TRBV7-2 to TRBJ2-3, with D possibly TRBD2 on 5 matching bases. This sample comprised peripheral blood, obtained on day 0 of AZD1222 vaccination. The CDR3 DNA is TGTGCCAGCAGCCATGGACTGGCGGATACGCAGTATTTT. The encoded protein is CASSHGLADTQYF.